Listed below are T cell receptor beta chains from one sample, sequenced in a study of identical twins' blood T cells. TCRdb itself ran the 5' RACE reads through MiXCR, one entry per CDR3 protein. This sample yields roughly 340,000 distinct CDR3 sequences, of which around 30% are seen a single time; more than 5.5% belongs to the top ten. What was sequenced was PBMCs. The source is a woman between 18 and 55 years old in good health. CDR3s include the opening cysteine and the closing phenylalanine or tryptophan. Not every row has a clone size; where given, it reads once, few, many or a size class.

j_gene,abundance,v_gene,CDR3aa
TRBJ1-2,few,TRBV20-1,CSAPATKNYGYTF
TRBJ2-7,few,TRBV20-1,CSARGDVYEQYF
TRBJ1-2,.,TRBV29-1,CSAVGTGHYGYTF
TRBJ2-1,.,TRBV10-3,CAISDGTSGANYNEQFF
TRBJ2-7,.,TRBV20-1,CSARDLLQGSYEQYF
TRBJ1-1,few,TRBV27,CASSLMPLDTEAFF
TRBJ2-5,few,TRBV19,CASSIEGGGTQYF
TRBJ2-1,few,TRBV10-3,CAISAGLAGGGWDEQFF
TRBJ1-1,.,TRBV5-1,CASSLLTSNTEAFF
TRBJ2-2,.,TRBV20-1,CSALAGGPATGELFF
TRBJ2-7,once,TRBV12-3/TRBV12-4,CASSFPPGQGTYEQYF
TRBJ2-7,many,TRBV4-2,CASSQEHQSSYEQYF
TRBJ1-1,.,TRBV29-1,CSVAPRGGANEAFF
TRBJ2-1,few,TRBV10-1,CASSELGARENEQFF
TRBJ2-1,.,TRBV3-1,CASSQEVSGRGEQFF
TRBJ2-1,few,TRBV20-1,CSASPFRRSSYNEQFF
TRBJ1-5,few,TRBV7-8,CASSFSTGGDNSNQPQHF
TRBJ2-4,once,TRBV7-8,CASSLASTTAKNIQYF
TRBJ2-2,.,TRBV9,CASRDTTANTGELFF
TRBJ2-2,.,TRBV20-1,CSAQEGNTGELFF
TRBJ1-1,.,TRBV6-1,CASSRRERAEAFF
TRBJ1-3,once,TRBV12-3/TRBV12-4,CATNSGSGNTIYF
TRBJ1-5,.,TRBV19,CASSMGREIGNQPQHF
TRBJ1-2,.,TRBV27,CASSLAGAHGYTF
TRBJ1-1,.,TRBV28,CACSLPINRDRNTEAFF
TRBJ1-4,few,TRBV20-1,CSGGLQANEKLFF
TRBJ1-3,many,TRBV13,CASTFSFGNTIYF
TRBJ1-4,few,TRBV5-1,CASSLQDGEKLFF
TRBJ1-2,.,TRBV4-1,CASSQSAGSGYTF
TRBJ2-4,many,TRBV29-1,CSVVGVAKNIQYF
TRBJ1-1,.,TRBV6-6,CASSVSVPTEAFF
TRBJ1-1,.,TRBV4-3,CASSQESGGRAFF
TRBJ1-4,many,TRBV4-2,CASSQVGDRLFF
TRBJ2-2,few,TRBV7-9,CASSFAGGPTGELFF
TRBJ1-1,few,TRBV25-1,CASSGDSFKAFF
TRBJ2-3,few,TRBV6-1,CASSEPGGTDTQYF
TRBJ2-1,many,TRBV29-1,CSVEERGTGRYNEQFF